The 9 T cell receptor beta chains listed next were all sequenced from one sample in a study of blood T cell repertoires in COVID-19. The repertoire was sequenced with immunoSEQ multiplex PCR; TCRdb's copy has only in-frame clones and lacks some. The sample holds under 200,000 clones; about four fifths are singletons and the top ten take around 10%. The sample consisted of PBMCs or T cells enriched from blood (not recorded which). The receptors originated from a man aged 45-65 years who had recovered from COVID-19.

The gene calls are TRBV18 and TRBJ2-7; D unclear. Germline loops: CDR1 KGHSH, CDR2 LQKENI. CDR3 length: 14 amino acids. V gave up 3 bases and J gave up 3 bases, with 12 bases separating them. CDR3 coding DNA: TGTGCCAGCTCACCCTCAGAATTTCTCTACGAGCAGTACTTC. This translates into CASSPSEFLYEQYF.

The chain uses TRBV18 and TRBJ2-1; TRBD2 agrees at 7 bases. Trimming took 2 bases from V and 4 from J; bases not matched to a gene: 5. The CDR3 loop spans 15 amino acids. Germline V gene lookup returns CDR1 KGHSH and CDR2 LQKENI. For the CDR3, the DNA is TGTGCCAGCTCACCAGGGGGGGGAAGTTACAATGAGCAGTTCTTC. Translating it yields CASSPGGGSYNEQFF.

The rearrangement links TRBV2 to TRBJ2-5; TRBD2 agrees at 7 bases. The CDR3 covers 14 residues. CDR1 and CDR2 (germline): SNHLY, FYNNEI. After removal of 2 bases from V and 4 bases from J, the junction contained 4 bases not matched to a gene. The CDR3 DNA is TGTGCCAGCAGTGAAAGACCGGGGGGAGAGACCCAGTACTTC. Protein product: CASSERPGGETQYF.

This clone occurred a few times. CDR3 bases: TGTGCCAGCAAGCGAAGGGTACTAGCGGGCCGCAATGAGCAGTTCTTC. This gives the protein CASKRRVLAGRNEQFF. The chain carries TRBV7-9 and TRBJ2-1; TRBD2 agrees at 9 bases. The CDR3 extends over 16 amino acids. Looked up from germline, CDR1 is SEHNR and CDR2 is FQNEAQ (reference sequence). After removal of 7 bases from V and 6 bases from J, the junction contained 13 bases not matched to a gene.

The V call is TRBV21-1, the J call TRBJ2-5; TRBD1 is the table's D call and was not checked against the DNA. TRBV21-1 is classified as a pseudogene. The CDR3 loop spans 18 amino acids. The CDR3 sequence: CASSKCLVPDSQPETQYF. In DNA form, the CDR3 reads TGTGCCAGCAGCAAGTGTCTCGTGCCGGACAGCCAACCAGAGACCCAGTACTTC.

The V and J genes are TRBV4-1 and TRBJ2-1, with 10 bases identical to TRBD2. CDR1 MGHRA and CDR2 YSYEKL come from the germline V gene. The CDR3 runs to 16 residues. The V gene end was trimmed by 0 bases and the J gene end by 4 bases; junction bases not matched to a gene: 3. The CDR3 DNA follows: TGCGCCAGCAGCCAAGATGGACTAGCGGTTTACAATGAGCAGTTCTTC. This codes for CASSQDGLAVYNEQFF.

The CDR3 DNA is TGCGCCAGCAGCCTCAACGTCGACAGAATCCACGAGCAGTACTTC. This sequence encodes CASSLNVDRIHEQYF. The chain carries TRBV4-1 and TRBJ2-7; D perhaps matches TRBD1 (5 bases). V was trimmed by 4 bases and J by 5 bases, leaving 18 bases between them. From germline, CDR1 is MGHRA and CDR2 YSYEKL. This CDR3 is built from 15 residues.

The genes are TRBV9 and TRBJ1-6; 9 nucleotides line up with TRBD1. Germline V gives CDR1 SGDLS, CDR2 YYNGEE. With V trimmed by 3 bases and J by 10 bases, 2 bases remained unmatched. The CDR3 totals 13 residues. The DNA of the CDR3 is TGTGCCAGCAGCGACACAGGGGGCTCACCCCTCCACTTT. Protein sequence: CASSDTGGSPLHF.

The chain carries TRBV4-1 and TRBJ1-4; maybe TRBD1 (6 bases). V was trimmed by 7 bases and J by 7 bases, leaving 13 bases between them. The germline V gene encodes CDR1 MGHRA and CDR2 YSYEKL. The CDR3 runs to 13 residues. CDR3 nucleotide sequence: TGCGCCAGCAAATTGGGGGCAGGTGAAAAACTGTTTTTT. Translated, it gives CASKLGAGEKLFF.